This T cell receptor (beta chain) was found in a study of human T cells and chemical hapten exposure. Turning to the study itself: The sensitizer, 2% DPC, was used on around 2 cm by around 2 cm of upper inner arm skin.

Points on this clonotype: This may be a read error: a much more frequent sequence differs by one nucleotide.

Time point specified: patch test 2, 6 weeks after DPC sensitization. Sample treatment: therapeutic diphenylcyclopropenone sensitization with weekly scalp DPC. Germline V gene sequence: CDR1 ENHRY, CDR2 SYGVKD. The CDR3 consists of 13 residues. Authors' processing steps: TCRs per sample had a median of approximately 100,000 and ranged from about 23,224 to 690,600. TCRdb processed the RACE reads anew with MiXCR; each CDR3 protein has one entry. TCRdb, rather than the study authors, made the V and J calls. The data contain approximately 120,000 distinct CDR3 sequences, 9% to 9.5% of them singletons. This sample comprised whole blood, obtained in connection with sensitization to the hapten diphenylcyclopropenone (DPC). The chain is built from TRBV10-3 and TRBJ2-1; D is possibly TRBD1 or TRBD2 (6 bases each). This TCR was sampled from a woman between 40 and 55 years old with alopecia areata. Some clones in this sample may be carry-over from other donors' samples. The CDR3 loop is CAYQEGVGIEQFF. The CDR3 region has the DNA TGTGCGTACCAGGAGGGGGTGGGCATTGAGCAGTTCTTC.